Each of the 27 T cell receptor beta chains below was sequenced from the same sample in a study of cytomegalovirus exposure and HLA in healthy donors. Sequencing used immunoSEQ multiplex PCR; TCRdb keeps in-frame clones, though not all of them. The table records 90,000 to 150,000 clones, roughly nine tenths of them present only once. The sample comprised PBMCs. The receptors originated from a man in his late teens or twenties in good health and CMV-seropositive.

This chain connects TRBV2 to TRBJ1-4; no clear D gene. The V gene lost 6 bases and the J gene lost 7 bases, with 12 bases spanning the gap. The germline V gene has CDR1 SNHLY and CDR2 FYNNEI. This CDR3 contains 13 residues. The CDR3 sequence is CASSPREGEKLFF. Here the CDR3 DNA reads TGTGCCAGCAGCCCCCGGGAGGGTGAAAAACTGTTTTTT.

The rearrangement uses TRBV10-2 and TRBJ2-5; D may be TRBD1 (6 bases). CDR3 length: 13 amino acids. Looked up from germline, CDR1 is WSHSY and CDR2 is SAAADI. Trimming shortened V by 8 bases and J by 2 bases, and 12 bases separated the two germline ends. DNA of the CDR3: TGCGCCAGCGGTGGGGACATACAAGAGACCCAGTACTTC. Translated, it gives CASGGDIQETQYF.

CDR3 in amino acids: CATSRGRGTGNTIYF. DNA for the CDR3: TGTGCCACCAGCAGGGGCAGGGGAACGGGAAACACCATATATTTT. The chain employs TRBV15 and TRBJ1-3, with D possibly TRBD1 on 6 matching bases. The CDR3 extends over 15 amino acids. Trimming left V 3 bases short and J 4 bases short, with 13 bases between. CDR1 and CDR2 from the germline V gene are LNHNV and YYDKDF (reference sequence).

The genes are TRBV9 and TRBJ2-3; 7 bases are a match to TRBD2. This CDR3 has 16 amino acids. Per the germline V gene, CDR1 is SGDLS and CDR2 is YYNGEE. The V segment lost 6 bases and the J segment 0 bases; nucleotides outside the gene matches: 10. The CDR3 DNA is TGTGCCAGCACCCGATTGGGAGGGGCTAGCACAGATACGCAGTATTTT. Amino acid sequence: CASTRLGGASTDTQYF.

The chain uses TRBV2 and TRBJ1-2; 7 nucleotides match TRBD1. From germline, CDR1 is SNHLY and CDR2 FYNNEI. This CDR3 has 16 amino acids. Losses at the gene ends were 2 bases for V and 4 bases for J; bases not matched to a gene: 10. This CDR3 is CASSETKGQGVYGYTF. CDR3 bases: TGTGCCAGCAGTGAAACAAAGGGGCAGGGGGTCTATGGCTACACCTTC.

This chain uses TRBV2 with TRBJ2-2, with TRBD2 identical over 13 bases. The CDR3 runs 16 residues. CDR1 is SNHLY, CDR2 FYNNEI, per germline. J was trimmed by 4 bases and V by 5 bases; bases with no gene match: 4. CDR3 protein: CASSQTSGGPTGELFF. CDR3 DNA sequence: TGTGCCAGCAGTCAGACTAGCGGGGGGCCCACCGGGGAGCTGTTTTTT.

The chain uses TRBV2 and TRBJ2-2; weak D call: TRBD2 (5 bases). The CDR3 length is 15 residues. With 4 bases removed from V and 5 bases from J, the gap between germline ends came to 14 bases. Germline CDR1 SNHLY, CDR2 FYNNEI. CDR3 residues: CASSGRARGTGELFF. The CDR3 DNA sequence: TGTGCCAGCAGTGGCCGGGCTCGGGGAACCGGGGAGCTGTTTTTT.

The chain carries TRBV15 and TRBJ2-1, with 13 bases fitting TRBD2. Trimming at V came to 0 bases and at J to 10 bases, leaving 6 bases not matched to a gene. The length of the CDR3 is 16 residues. From germline, CDR1 is LNHNV and CDR2 YYDKDF (reference sequence). CDR3 protein: CATSRDRLAGGGEQFF. DNA of the CDR3: TGTGCCACCAGCAGAGATCGACTAGCGGGGGGAGGGGAGCAGTTCTTC.

This rearrangement joins TRBV30 to TRBJ1-2, with D maybe TRBD1 (5 bases). The CDR3 sequence is 11 residues long. Germline lookup yields CDR1 GTSNPN and CDR2 SVGIG (reference sequence). V was shortened by 5 bases and J by 5 bases, with 9 bases between the two germline ends. The CDR3 loop is CAWGRGYGYTF. The DNA of the CDR3 is TGTGCCTGGGGAAGGGGTTATGGCTACACCTTC.

The V gene is TRBV9, the J gene TRBJ2-5, with D possibly TRBD2 on 6 matching bases. With 0 bases removed from V and 0 bases from J, the gap between germline ends came to 12 bases. The CDR3 extends over 16 amino acids. Germline values: CDR1 SGDLS, CDR2 YYNGEE. The CDR3 region has the DNA TGTGCCAGCAGCGTAGCTGGGGGGTCCAACCAAGAGACCCAGTACTTC. Its translation is CASSVAGGSNQETQYF.

This chain connects TRBV6-1 to TRBJ1-6; unclear D gene. From germline, CDR1 is MNHNS and CDR2 SASEGT. This CDR3 contains 13 residues. Deletions cut 7 bases from V and 9 bases from J, with 13 bases between. CDR3 loop: CASTPGNASPLHF. In DNA, the CDR3 is TGTGCCAGCACCCCGGGAAATGCTTCACCCCTCCACTTT.

This sequence joins TRBV7-9 and TRBJ2-7; no firm D call. The CDR3 is 13 residues long. V gave up 2 bases and J gave up 0 bases, with 5 bases separating them. Per the germline V gene, CDR1 is SEHNR and CDR2 is FQNEAQ (reference sequence). The CDR3 DNA sequence: TGTGCCAGCAGCTTAATTAGCTCCTACGAGCAGTACTTC. Translation gives CASSLISSYEQYF.

This sequence joins TRBV7-2 and TRBJ1-5; D may be TRBD1 (5 bases). The V end lost 6 bases, the J end lost 2 bases, and 17 bases lay between the germline ends. Per germline, CDR1 SGHTA and CDR2 FQGNSA. CDR3 length equals 16 residues. The CDR3 protein is CASSLVGGTRNQPQHF. The CDR3 nucleotides are TGTGCCAGCAGTCTTGTCGGAGGGACTCGCAATCAGCCCCAGCATTTT.

This chain connects TRBV5-1 to TRBJ1-1; possibly TRBD1 for D (5 bases). Germline lookup yields CDR1 SGHRS and CDR2 YFSETQ. The CDR3 consists of 14 residues. Trimming stripped 0 bases from V and 3 bases from J, with 9 bases between. The CDR3 DNA reads as TGCGCCAGCAGCTTGGGGGGCGGGGACACTGAAGCTTTCTTT. Protein: CASSLGGGDTEAFF.

The gene calls are TRBV5-1 and TRBJ1-1, with D unresolved. The CDR3 loop spans 14 amino acids. Trimming shortened V by 0 bases and J by 11 bases, and 17 bases separated the two germline ends. Germline CDR1 is SGHRS and CDR2 is YFSETQ. The CDR3 loop reads CASSLEGRPNGAFF. In nucleotides, the CDR3 is TGCGCCAGCAGCTTGGAAGGCAGGCCTAACGGCGCTTTCTTT.

V usage is TRBV13 and J usage is TRBJ1-6; TRBD1 aligns across 7 bases. Per germline, CDR1 PRHDT and CDR2 FYEKMQ (reference sequence). The V gene end was trimmed by 5 bases and the J gene end by 8 bases; junction bases not matched to a gene: 12. There are 16 residues in the CDR3. CDR3 nucleotides: TGTGCCAGCAGCCCAGGGGGGACAGAAGTTTATTCACCCCTCCACTTT. Its translation is CASSPGGTEVYSPLHF.

This chain connects TRBV11-2 to TRBJ1-2; a weak D match, TRBD1 (5 bases). The V end lost 2 bases, the J end lost 5 bases, and 9 bases lay between the germline ends. Germline assignment: CDR1 SGHAT and CDR2 FQNNGV. This CDR3 has 13 amino acids. In DNA, the CDR3 is TGTGCCAGCAGCTTACAGGGATTTTATGGCTACACCTTC. Protein product: CASSLQGFYGYTF.

This sequence joins TRBV19 and TRBJ2-7; D may be TRBD2 (6 bases). The CDR3 has 15 residues. Trimming took off 4 bases at V and 1 base at J, with 14 bases between the two ends. The germline CDR1 and CDR2 sequences are LNHDA and SQIVND (reference sequence). Here the CDR3 DNA reads TGTGCCAGTAGTACGACTAGACGGGGATCCTACGAGCAGTACTTC. Translated: CASSTTRRGSYEQYF.

V is TRBV14 and J is TRBJ1-2; 8 bases match TRBD1. The CDR3 runs 15 residues. Trimming cost V 4 bases and J 4 bases; bases outside gene matches: 8. Germline-derived CDR1 and CDR2 are SGHDN and FVKESK. CDR3 nucleotide sequence: TGTGCCAGCAGCCTCGGGACAGGCGTTAGCTATGGCTACACCTTC. Translation: CASSLGTGVSYGYTF. Full variable domain (rest looked up from reference TRBV14 and TRBJ1-2): EAGVTQFPSHSVIEKGQTVTLRCDPISGHDNLYWYRRVMGKEIKFLLHFVKESKQDESGMPNNRFLAERTGGTYSTLKVQPAELEDSGVYFCASSLGTGVSYGYTFGSGTRLTVV.

The rearrangement links TRBV4-1 to TRBJ1-1; unclear D gene. This CDR3 comprises 15 residues. In germline, CDR1 is MGHRA, CDR2 YSYEKL. Deletions cut 4 bases from V and 4 bases from J, with 16 bases between. The CDR3 DNA reads TGCGCCAGCAGCCCATTTGGGCAGTCAGTCACTGAAGCTTTCTTT. It specifies CASSPFGQSVTEAFF.

V usage is TRBV27 and J usage is TRBJ1-5; D gene uncertain. This CDR3 comprises 15 residues. V was pared by 1 base and J by 0 bases, with 7 bases between. Per the germline V gene, CDR1 is MNHEY and CDR2 is SMNVEV (reference sequence). This CDR3 is CASSLFSGSNQPQHF. The CDR3 DNA reads TGTGCCAGCAGTTTATTCTCCGGTAGCAATCAGCCCCAGCATTTT.

J is TRBJ1-4 and V is TRBV5-6; unclear D gene. The CDR3 spans 16 residues. Trimming removed 3 bases from V and 5 bases from J, with 17 bases in between. Germline CDR1 reads SGHDT; CDR2 reads YYEEEE. CDR3 sequence: CASSSRLGERNEKLFF. The CDR3 bases are TGTGCCAGCAGCTCCCGACTCGGGGAAAGGAATGAAAAACTGTTTTTT.

The CDR3 DNA follows: TGTGCCAGCAGTGACGGGGACAGTCGCTATCAGCCCCAGCATTTT. This encodes CASSDGDSRYQPQHF. The chain combines TRBV6-1 with TRBJ1-5, with TRBD1 matching 7 bases. The V gene's germline CDR1 is MNHNS and CDR2 SASEGT. CDR3 length: 15 residues. The V and J ends lost 3 bases and 5 bases, in that order; junction bases with no gene match: 7.

The chain combines TRBV5-4 with TRBJ2-7; the D is unclear. Germline CDR1 is SGHNT and CDR2 is YYREEE (reference sequence). The CDR3 covers 16 residues. V dropped 1 base and J dropped 2 bases, with 16 bases sitting between them. The CDR3 DNA follows: TGTGCCAGCAGCTTGTTCGGTCCCTCCGTTCCCTACGAGCAGTACTTC. Its translation is CASSLFGPSVPYEQYF.

The chain couples TRBV7-6 to TRBJ2-3; TRBD2 agrees at 13 bases. Germline CDR1 is SGHVS and CDR2 is FNYEAQ. V lost 0 bases, J lost 5 bases, and 14 bases stayed unmatched. This CDR3 contains 20 residues. The CDR3 sequence: CASSLALRLAGGLRGDTQYF. The CDR3 DNA is TGTGCCAGCAGCTTAGCGCTACGACTAGCGGGGGGCCTGAGGGGAGATACGCAGTATTTT.

The chain uses TRBV10-3 and TRBJ1-3; no reliable D call. This CDR3 spans 14 amino acids. CDR1 and CDR2 (germline): ENHRY, SYGVKD. Trimming shortened V by 0 bases and J by 4 bases, and 7 bases separated the two germline ends. CDR3 protein: CAISESKLGNTIYF. CDR3 nucleotides: TGTGCCATCAGTGAGTCGAAGCTGGGAAACACCATATATTTT.

V and J are TRBV6-1 and TRBJ2-2; tentative D call: TRBD1 (6 bases). V was clipped by 4 bases and J by 4 bases, with 16 bases between them. This CDR3 has 16 residues. Germline V gene data show CDR1 as MNHNS and CDR2 as SASEGT. The DNA of the CDR3 is TGTGCCAGCAGTGTTCCTAGACAGGCTCCCACCGGGGAGCTGTTTTTT. It specifies CASSVPRQAPTGELFF.